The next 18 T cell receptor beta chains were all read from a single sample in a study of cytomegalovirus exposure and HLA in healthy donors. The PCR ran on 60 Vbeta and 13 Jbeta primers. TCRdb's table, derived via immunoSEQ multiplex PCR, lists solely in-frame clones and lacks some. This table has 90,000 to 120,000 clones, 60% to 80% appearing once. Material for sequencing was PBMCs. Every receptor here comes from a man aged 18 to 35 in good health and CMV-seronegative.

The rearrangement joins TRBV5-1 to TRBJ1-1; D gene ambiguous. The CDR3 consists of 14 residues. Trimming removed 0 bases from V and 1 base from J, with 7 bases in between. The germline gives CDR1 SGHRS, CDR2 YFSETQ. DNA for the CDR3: TGCGCCAGCAGCTTGGTAGGAGAGAACACTGAAGCTTTCTTT. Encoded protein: CASSLVGENTEAFF.

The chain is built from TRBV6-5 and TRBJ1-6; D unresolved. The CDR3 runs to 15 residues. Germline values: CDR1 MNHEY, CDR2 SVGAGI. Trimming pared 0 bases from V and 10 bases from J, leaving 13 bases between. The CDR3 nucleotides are TGTGCCAGCAGTTACTCAAAGGGAGGTGGCTCACCCCTCCACTTT. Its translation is CASSYSKGGGSPLHF.

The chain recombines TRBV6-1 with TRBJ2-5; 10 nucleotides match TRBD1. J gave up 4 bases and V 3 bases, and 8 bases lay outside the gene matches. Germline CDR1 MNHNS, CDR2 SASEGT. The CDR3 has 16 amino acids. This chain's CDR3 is CASSEWDRGSGETQYF. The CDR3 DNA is TGTGCCAGCAGTGAGTGGGACAGGGGAAGTGGAGAGACCCAGTACTTC.

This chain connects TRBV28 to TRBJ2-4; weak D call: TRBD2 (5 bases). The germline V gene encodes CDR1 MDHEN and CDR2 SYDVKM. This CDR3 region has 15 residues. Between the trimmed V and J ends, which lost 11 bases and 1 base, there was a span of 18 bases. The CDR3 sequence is CALPTGVAAKNIQYF. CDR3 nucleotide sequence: TGTGCCCTCCCGACCGGGGTGGCGGCCAAAAACATTCAGTACTTC.

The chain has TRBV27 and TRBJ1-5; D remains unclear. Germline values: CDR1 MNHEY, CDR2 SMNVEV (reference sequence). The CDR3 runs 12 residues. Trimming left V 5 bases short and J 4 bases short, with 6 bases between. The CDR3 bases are TGTGCCAGCAGTCCTCCTAATCAGCCCCAGCATTTT. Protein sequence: CASSPPNQPQHF.

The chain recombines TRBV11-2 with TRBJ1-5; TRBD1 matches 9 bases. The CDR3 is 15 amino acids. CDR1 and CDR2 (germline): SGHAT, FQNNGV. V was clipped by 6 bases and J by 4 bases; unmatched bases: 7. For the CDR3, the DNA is TGTGCCAGCAGTACCGTGGGACAGGGTAATCAGCCCCAGCATTTT. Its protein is CASSTVGQGNQPQHF.

Written as DNA, the CDR3 is TGTGCCAGCAGTGAAGGGGGCACTGAAGCTTTCTTT. It yields the protein CASSEGGTEAFF. The V gene is TRBV27, the J gene TRBJ1-1; perhaps TRBD1 as D (6 bases). The V gene lost 5 bases and the J gene lost 4 bases, with 8 bases spanning the gap. This CDR3 region has 12 residues. Germline V gene data show CDR1 as MNHEY and CDR2 as SMNVEV (reference sequence).

CDR3 DNA sequence: TGTGCCAGCAGCTTTCGGGGTAGTTCACCCCTCCACTTT. Protein sequence: CASSFRGSSPLHF. This chain links TRBV11-2 with TRBJ1-6; D is uncertain. V shed 3 bases and J shed 9 bases, with 9 bases lying between them. The CDR3 length is 13 residues. CDR1 is SGHAT, CDR2 FQNNGV, per germline.

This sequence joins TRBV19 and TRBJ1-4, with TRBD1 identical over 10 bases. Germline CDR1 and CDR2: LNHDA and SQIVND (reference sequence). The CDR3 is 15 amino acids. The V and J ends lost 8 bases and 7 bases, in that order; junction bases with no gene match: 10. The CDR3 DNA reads TGTGCCAGTGGAGTGCCGGGACAGGGGAGTGAAAAACTGTTTTTT. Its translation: CASGVPGQGSEKLFF.

The CDR3 reads CASSIDQVPRGELFF. DNA of the CDR3: TGTGCCAGTAGTATAGATCAGGTACCCCGTGGGGAGCTGTTTTTT. J is TRBJ2-2 and V is TRBV19; D unclear. This CDR3 spans 15 amino acids. Trimming removed 0 bases from V and 8 bases from J, with 13 bases in between. Germline V gene lookup returns CDR1 LNHDA and CDR2 SQIVND (reference sequence).

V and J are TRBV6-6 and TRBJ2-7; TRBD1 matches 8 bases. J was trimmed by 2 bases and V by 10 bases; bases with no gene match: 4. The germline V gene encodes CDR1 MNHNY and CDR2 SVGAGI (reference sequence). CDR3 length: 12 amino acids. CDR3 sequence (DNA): TGTGCCACCTCGACAGGGGCCTACGAGCAGTACTTC. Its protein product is CATSTGAYEQYF.

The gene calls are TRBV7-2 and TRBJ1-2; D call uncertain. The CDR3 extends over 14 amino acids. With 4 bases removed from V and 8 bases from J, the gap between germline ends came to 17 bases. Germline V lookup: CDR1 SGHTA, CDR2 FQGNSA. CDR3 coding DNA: TGTGCCAGCAGCTCCGACCCGGGAGCGAGGGGCTACACCTTC. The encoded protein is CASSSDPGARGYTF.

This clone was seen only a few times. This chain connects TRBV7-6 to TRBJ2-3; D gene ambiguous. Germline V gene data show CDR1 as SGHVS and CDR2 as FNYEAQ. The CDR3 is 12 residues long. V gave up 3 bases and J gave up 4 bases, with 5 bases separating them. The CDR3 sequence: CASSLLADTQYF. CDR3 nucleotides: TGTGCCAGCAGCTTGTTAGCAGATACGCAGTATTTT.

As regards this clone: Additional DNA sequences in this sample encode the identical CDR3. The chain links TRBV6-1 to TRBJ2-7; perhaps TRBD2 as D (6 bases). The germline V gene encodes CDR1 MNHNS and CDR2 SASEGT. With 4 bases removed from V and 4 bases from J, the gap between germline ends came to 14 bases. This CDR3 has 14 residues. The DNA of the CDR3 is TGTGCCAGCAGTGCCTTGGGACTTCATTACGAGCAGTACTTC. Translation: CASSALGLHYEQYF.

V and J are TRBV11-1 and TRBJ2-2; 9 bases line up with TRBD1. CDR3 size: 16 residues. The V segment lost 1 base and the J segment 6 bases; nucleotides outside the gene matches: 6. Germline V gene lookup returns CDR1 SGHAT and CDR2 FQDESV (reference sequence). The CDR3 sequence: CASSLGLGQGPGELFF. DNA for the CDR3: TGTGCCAGCAGCTTAGGCCTGGGACAGGGACCCGGGGAGCTGTTTTTT.

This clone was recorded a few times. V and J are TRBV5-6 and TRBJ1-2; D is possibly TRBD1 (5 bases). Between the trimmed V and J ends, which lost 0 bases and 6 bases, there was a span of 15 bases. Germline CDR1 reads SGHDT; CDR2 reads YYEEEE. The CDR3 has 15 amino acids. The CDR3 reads CASSLAGLNYHGYTF. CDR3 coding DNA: TGTGCCAGCAGCTTGGCAGGGTTAAACTACCATGGCTACACCTTC. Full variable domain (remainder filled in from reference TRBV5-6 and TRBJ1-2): DAGVTQSPTHLIKTRGQQVTLRCSPKSGHDTVSWYQQALGQGPQFIFQYYEEEERQRGNFPDRFSGHQFPNYSSELNVNALLLGDSALYLCASSLAGLNYHGYTFGSGTRLTVV.

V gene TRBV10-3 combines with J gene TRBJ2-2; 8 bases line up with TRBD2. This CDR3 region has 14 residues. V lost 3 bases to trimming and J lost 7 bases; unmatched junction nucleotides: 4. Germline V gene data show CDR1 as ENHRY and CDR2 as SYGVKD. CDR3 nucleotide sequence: TGTGCCATCAGTGAAGTAGCGGGGAACGGGGAGCTGTTTTTT. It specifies CAISEVAGNGELFF.

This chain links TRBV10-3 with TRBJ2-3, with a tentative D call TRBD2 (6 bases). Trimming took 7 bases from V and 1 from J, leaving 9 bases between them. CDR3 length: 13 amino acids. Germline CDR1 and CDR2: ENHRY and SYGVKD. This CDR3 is CAINRGGTDTQYF. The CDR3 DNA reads TGTGCCATCAACCGCGGGGGCACAGATACGCAGTATTTT.